The rows below give T cell receptor beta chains drawn from one sample of a study of T-cell reconstitution after alpha-beta-depleted transplantation in children. MiXCR, run by TCRdb on the PCR reads, gives a single entry per CDR3 protein. The sample has about 640,000 distinct CDR3 sequences, roughly 17% seen once. The source was PBMCs from the stem cell graft donor, collected from the stem cell graft. The receptor set was obtained from a human donor who donated a stem cell graft to a child with acute myeloid leukemia. Both conserved end residues are part of each CDR3. A D gene is named only where the DNA matches it firmly. Clone size is given for some rows only: seen once, a few or many times, or a class if the clone is expanded.

CDR3 DNA: TGTGCCAGCTCACCAGTGGCGGGGGGCGACTACAATGAGCAGTTCTTC; CDR3 protein: CASSPVAGGDYNEQFF; D gene: TRBD2; clone size: few; V gene: TRBV18; J gene: TRBJ2-1
CDR3 DNA: TGCAGCACCCCCCGGGAGGGGCGCAAGTATGGCTACACCTTC; CDR3 protein: CSTPREGRKYGYTF; D gene: -; clone size: -; V gene: TRBV29-1; J gene: TRBJ1-2
CDR3 DNA: TGTGCCAGCATGCGAGGGTTGGAGACCCAGTACTTC; CDR3 protein: CASMRGLETQYF; D gene: -; clone size: many; V gene: TRBV28; J gene: TRBJ2-5
CDR3 DNA: TGCAGTGCTAGACGTGGGGGAGCTAACTATGGCTACACCTTC; CDR3 protein: CSARRGGANYGYTF; D gene: -; clone size: many; V gene: TRBV20-1; J gene: TRBJ1-2
CDR3 DNA: TGTGCCAGCAGCTTAGTTGACAGGGGCCCGCTTGGAAGGGCCAACGTCCTGACTTTC; CDR3 protein: CASSLVDRGPLGRANVLTF; D gene: TRBD1; clone size: few; V gene: TRBV7-6; J gene: TRBJ2-6
CDR3 DNA: TGCAGTGCTGCCCTGACTCGACGGAACAATCAGCCCCAGCATTTT; CDR3 protein: CSAALTRRNNQPQHF; D gene: -; clone size: many; V gene: TRBV20-1; J gene: TRBJ1-5
CDR3 DNA: TGCGCCAGCAGGGCCTGGGACAGGGATAATTCACCCCTCCACTTT; CDR3 protein: CASRAWDRDNSPLHF; D gene: TRBD1; clone size: many; V gene: TRBV10-2; J gene: TRBJ1-6
CDR3 DNA: TGCGCCAGCAGCCAAGGACGGACGGGCTACACCTTC; CDR3 protein: CASSQGRTGYTF; D gene: -; clone size: -; V gene: TRBV4-1; J gene: TRBJ1-2
CDR3 DNA: TGTGCCAGCAGTTTAATTCAGGGGCCCACCGGGGAGCTGTTTTTT; CDR3 protein: CASSLIQGPTGELFF; D gene: -; clone size: few; V gene: TRBV12-3/TRBV12-4; J gene: TRBJ2-2
CDR3 DNA: TGTGCCACCAGCAGAGATTCAGGGGTAATGCAGACCCAGTACTTC; CDR3 protein: CATSRDSGVMQTQYF; D gene: -; clone size: -; V gene: TRBV15; J gene: TRBJ2-5
CDR3 DNA: TGCGCCAGCAGCCCCAGGACTAGCGGCCTCACAGATACGCAGTATTTT; CDR3 protein: CASSPRTSGLTDTQYF; D gene: TRBD2; clone size: many; V gene: TRBV5-1; J gene: TRBJ2-3
CDR3 DNA: TGCAGTGCGCCGGCGAGCCCGAACACCGGGGAGCTGTTTTTT; CDR3 protein: CSAPASPNTGELFF; D gene: -; clone size: few; V gene: TRBV20-1; J gene: TRBJ2-2
CDR3 DNA: TGCGCCAGCAGCCAAGACAGTCGCGCCTACAATGAGCAGTTCTTC; CDR3 protein: CASSQDSRAYNEQFF; D gene: -; clone size: many; V gene: TRBV4-3; J gene: TRBJ2-1
CDR3 DNA: TGTGCCAGCAGTGAGTTTGGGATCAAGTTCTTC; CDR3 protein: CASSEFGIKFF; D gene: -; clone size: many; V gene: TRBV28; J gene: TRBJ2-1
CDR3 DNA: TGTGCCAGCAGCGTAGGGCCAGGGACGACTGAAGCTTTCTTT; CDR3 protein: CASSVGPGTTEAFF; D gene: -; clone size: many; V gene: TRBV9; J gene: TRBJ1-1
CDR3 DNA: TGTGCCACCAGTTCCGTAAACAATGAGCAGTTCTTC; CDR3 protein: CATSSVNNEQFF; D gene: -; clone size: many; V gene: TRBV24-1; J gene: TRBJ2-1
CDR3 DNA: TGTGCCAGCAGCCCCGGACAGCGTCTGAGGGACACTGAAGCTTTCTTT; CDR3 protein: CASSPGQRLRDTEAFF; D gene: -; clone size: few; V gene: TRBV7-9; J gene: TRBJ1-1
CDR3 DNA: TGCGCCAGCAGTGAGTTTCGGGGCAACTCACCCCTCCACTTT; CDR3 protein: CASSEFRGNSPLHF; D gene: -; clone size: many; V gene: TRBV10-2; J gene: TRBJ1-6
CDR3 DNA: TGCAGTGCTAGAGGGGCAGGGTCGGACACTGAAGCTTTCTTT; CDR3 protein: CSARGAGSDTEAFF; D gene: -; clone size: few; V gene: TRBV20-1; J gene: TRBJ1-1
CDR3 DNA: TGCAGCGTTGTTAGCGGGGGGCCCACCGGGGAGCTGTTTTTT; CDR3 protein: CSVVSGGPTGELFF; D gene: TRBD2; clone size: many; V gene: TRBV29-1; J gene: TRBJ2-2
CDR3 DNA: TGCAGTGCTAGAGTGGGGGGGCCAGAAGATACGCAGTATTTT; CDR3 protein: CSARVGGPEDTQYF; D gene: -; clone size: -; V gene: TRBV20-1; J gene: TRBJ2-3
CDR3 DNA: TGTGCCACCAGCAGAGAAGAGGGACAGACGTATTCACCCCTCCACTTT; CDR3 protein: CATSREEGQTYSPLHF; D gene: TRBD1; clone size: -; V gene: TRBV15; J gene: TRBJ1-6
CDR3 DNA: TGTGCCAGCAGGTCCGACAGGGGAGGGAAGGACTATGGCTACACCTTC; CDR3 protein: CASRSDRGGKDYGYTF; D gene: TRBD1; clone size: -; V gene: TRBV12-3/TRBV12-4; J gene: TRBJ1-2
CDR3 DNA: TGCGCCAGCAGTGGGACGTCCCAAGAGACCCAGTACTTC; CDR3 protein: CASSGTSQETQYF; D gene: -; clone size: -; V gene: TRBV10-1; J gene: TRBJ2-5
CDR3 DNA: TGCAGTGCTAGAGATCAGTGGGGGTCCGAGTACTTC; CDR3 protein: CSARDQWGSEYF; D gene: -; clone size: many; V gene: TRBV20-1; J gene: TRBJ2-5
CDR3 DNA: TGTGCCAGCAGTTCCCCGGGGAATTCACCCCTCCACTTT; CDR3 protein: CASSSPGNSPLHF; D gene: -; clone size: -; V gene: TRBV28; J gene: TRBJ1-6
CDR3 DNA: TGTGCCAGCAGGCTACAGGGGACTGATGAAGCTTTCTTT; CDR3 protein: CASRLQGTDEAFF; D gene: TRBD1; clone size: few; V gene: TRBV6-2/TRBV6-3; J gene: TRBJ1-1
CDR3 DNA: TGTGCCAGCAGCCCGTTGGGGGCCAACGTCCTGACTTTC; CDR3 protein: CASSPLGANVLTF; D gene: -; clone size: few; V gene: TRBV7-9; J gene: TRBJ2-6
CDR3 DNA: TGTGCCAGCAGTCCCCAGGGAGCGGGGGGGGTAGATACGCAGTATTTT; CDR3 protein: CASSPQGAGGVDTQYF; D gene: TRBD2; clone size: -; V gene: TRBV12-3/TRBV12-4; J gene: TRBJ2-3
CDR3 DNA: TGCAGTGCTAAGGGGGTAGGGGTTAATTCACCCCTCCACTTT; CDR3 protein: CSAKGVGVNSPLHF; D gene: -; clone size: many; V gene: TRBV20-1; J gene: TRBJ1-6
CDR3 DNA: TGTGCCAGCAGTTATGGAGGCGGGAACACTGAAGCTTTCTTT; CDR3 protein: CASSYGGGNTEAFF; D gene: -; clone size: many; V gene: TRBV6-2/TRBV6-3; J gene: TRBJ1-1
CDR3 DNA: TGCAGCGTTGGGGGAGTCGGCGGATTAAGCTCCTACGAGCAGTACTTC; CDR3 protein: CSVGGVGGLSSYEQYF; D gene: -; clone size: few; V gene: TRBV29-1; J gene: TRBJ2-7
CDR3 DNA: TGCAGCGTTGAACTATACTACGACAATGAGCAGTTCTTC; CDR3 protein: CSVELYYDNEQFF; D gene: -; clone size: many; V gene: TRBV29-1; J gene: TRBJ2-1
CDR3 DNA: TGTGCCAGCAGCTATGACAGGGAAGAGACCCAGTACTTC; CDR3 protein: CASSYDREETQYF; D gene: TRBD1; clone size: many; V gene: TRBV6-5; J gene: TRBJ2-5
CDR3 DNA: TGTGCCACCGGCCCACATGGGAATGAGCAGTTCTTC; CDR3 protein: CATGPHGNEQFF; D gene: -; clone size: -; V gene: TRBV15; J gene: TRBJ2-1
CDR3 DNA: TGCAGTGCTGGACGGACAGGAAGGAACACTGAAGCTTTCTTT; CDR3 protein: CSAGRTGRNTEAFF; D gene: TRBD1; clone size: many; V gene: TRBV20-1; J gene: TRBJ1-1
CDR3 DNA: TGTGCTAGTGGTTCATACGGAACCAATCAGCCCCAGCATTTT; CDR3 protein: CASGSYGTNQPQHF; D gene: -; clone size: few; V gene: TRBV12-5; J gene: TRBJ1-5
CDR3 DNA: TGCGCCAGCAGCTTGTCTGTAGTCGATGGCTACACCTTC; CDR3 protein: CASSLSVVDGYTF; D gene: -; clone size: many; V gene: TRBV5-1; J gene: TRBJ1-2
CDR3 DNA: TGCAGCGCCACAGGGCTCCAAGAGACCCAGTACTTC; CDR3 protein: CSATGLQETQYF; D gene: -; clone size: many; V gene: TRBV20-1; J gene: TRBJ2-5
CDR3 DNA: TGTGCCAGGGGCCTCGGGGGACTCTCCTACAATGAGCAGTTCTTC; CDR3 protein: CARGLGGLSYNEQFF; D gene: -; clone size: -; V gene: TRBV5-3; J gene: TRBJ2-1
CDR3 DNA: TGTGCCAGCAGCCCCCAAAGTACAGGGTGGCCTTCCTACGAGCAGTACTTC; CDR3 protein: CASSPQSTGWPSYEQYF; D gene: -; clone size: -; V gene: TRBV5-8; J gene: TRBJ2-7
CDR3 DNA: TGCAGTGCTGGACAAATCGGGGGCCCCTACGAGCAGTACTTC; CDR3 protein: CSAGQIGGPYEQYF; D gene: -; clone size: -; V gene: TRBV20-1; J gene: TRBJ2-7
CDR3 DNA: TGTGCCAGCAGCTCGACACTGGGGAGCAATCAGCCCCAGCATTTT; CDR3 protein: CASSSTLGSNQPQHF; D gene: -; clone size: -; V gene: TRBV7-8; J gene: TRBJ1-5
CDR3 DNA: TGCAGTGCTAGAGAGACAGGATACACCGGGGAGCTGTTTTTT; CDR3 protein: CSARETGYTGELFF; D gene: -; clone size: many; V gene: TRBV20-1; J gene: TRBJ2-2
CDR3 DNA: TGTGCCAGCAGTTTCCTCCCCCCGCGTGGCGCAAGCACAGATACGCAGTATTTT; CDR3 protein: CASSFLPPRGASTDTQYF; D gene: -; clone size: few; V gene: TRBV27; J gene: TRBJ2-3
CDR3 DNA: TGTGCCAGCAGCCTAAGCGGGGTCTATGGGACCCAGTACTTC; CDR3 protein: CASSLSGVYGTQYF; D gene: TRBD2; clone size: many; V gene: TRBV7-8; J gene: TRBJ2-5
CDR3 DNA: TGTGCCAGCAGTCCTCCCGTAACTAGCACAGATACGCAGTATTTT; CDR3 protein: CASSPPVTSTDTQYF; D gene: -; clone size: -; V gene: TRBV12-3/TRBV12-4; J gene: TRBJ2-3
CDR3 DNA: TGCGCCAGCAGCTTGGAAGGGCAGTTGAGGGGGTCCTACGAGCAGTACTTC; CDR3 protein: CASSLEGQLRGSYEQYF; D gene: -; clone size: few; V gene: TRBV5-1; J gene: TRBJ2-7
CDR3 DNA: TGTGCCAGCAGAATTTACGGGACAGAGCATAATTCACCCCTCCACTTT; CDR3 protein: CASRIYGTEHNSPLHF; D gene: TRBD1; clone size: once; V gene: TRBV6-2/TRBV6-3; J gene: TRBJ1-6
CDR3 DNA: TGTGCCAGCAGCTTCAGCAGGGATGTTTCTAGCACAGATACGCAGTATTTT; CDR3 protein: CASSFSRDVSSTDTQYF; D gene: -; clone size: once; V gene: TRBV11-3; J gene: TRBJ2-3
CDR3 DNA: TGTGCCAGCAGTTTATCGGACAGGGGGAATCAGCCCCAGCATTTT; CDR3 protein: CASSLSDRGNQPQHF; D gene: TRBD1; clone size: -; V gene: TRBV12-3/TRBV12-4; J gene: TRBJ1-5
CDR3 DNA: TGCAGTGCTAGAGATCACCGGACAGGGGCCACTAATGAAAAACTGTTTTTT; CDR3 protein: CSARDHRTGATNEKLFF; D gene: TRBD1; clone size: few; V gene: TRBV20-1; J gene: TRBJ1-4
CDR3 DNA: TGTGCCAGCAGCTTAGGGGGGGCCGGAGAGACCCAGTACTTC; CDR3 protein: CASSLGGAGETQYF; D gene: -; clone size: many; V gene: TRBV7-2; J gene: TRBJ2-5
CDR3 DNA: TGCGCCAGCAGCCAAGAGCGGCCTGGTACCCAGTATTTT; CDR3 protein: CASSQERPGTQYF; D gene: -; clone size: few; V gene: TRBV4-1; J gene: TRBJ2-3
CDR3 DNA: TGTGCCAGCAGCTTAGCGCTAAGGGCCTCTGGAAACACCATATATTTT; CDR3 protein: CASSLALRASGNTIYF; D gene: -; clone size: -; V gene: TRBV7-6; J gene: TRBJ1-3